The 28 T cell receptor beta chains below all came from one sample that was sequenced in a study of tissue T cells after allogeneic stem cell transplantation. The data were produced by immunoSEQ multiplex PCR, yet TCRdb's version contains in-frame clones alone and is incomplete. The sample has fewer than 2,000 clones, approximately 49% seen once; the top ten hold just over 20%. Time point in this sample: mouse harvest day 14 after allogeneic transplant. Mouse grafts combined 10^7 T-cell-depleted bone marrow cells with 10^6 splenic CD5+ T cells. Source material: gut tissue. The receptors were gathered from a female BALB/c mouse given C57BL/6 T cells with graft-versus-host disease after an allogeneic hematopoietic cell transplant.

For this clone: Here the gene names and germline are mouse. The read finishes 1 residue shy of the CDR3 end, and the germline J gene is used to complete it. V gene TRBV26 combines with J gene TRBJ2-3; D may be TRBD1 (6 bases). The V end lost 6 bases, the J end lost 4 bases, and 8 bases lay between the germline ends. CDR1 is KGHPV, CDR2 FQNQEV, per germline (reference sequence). The CDR3 runs 12 residues. The DNA read from the CDR3 is TGTGCCAGCAGCGGGACAACAGAAACGCTGTAT. Encoded protein: CASSGTTETLY. The whole CDR3 reads CASSGTTETLYF.

Remarks on this clone: Gene names and germline match the mouse. The CDR3 end is not reached by the read, which stops 1 residue before it; the germline J gene fills it in. The V call is TRBV26, the J call TRBJ2-4; 7 bases line up with TRBD2. V was clipped by 6 bases and J by 0 bases; unmatched bases: 0. The CDR3 length is 13 residues. Germline lookup yields CDR1 KGHPV and CDR2 FQNQEV (reference sequence). The CDR3 bases that were read are TGTGCCAGCAGCTGGGGGAGTCAAAACACCTTGTAC. Its protein product is CASSWGSQNTLY. The CDR3 reads in full as CASSWGSQNTLYF.

This clone was observed a few times. Genes here carry mouse names. Read sequence stops 1 residue before the CDR3 end, and the germline J gene provides the missing end. The chain has TRBV3 and TRBJ2-7; 7 bases are shared with TRBD2. CDR1 and CDR2 (germline): SNHLY, FYNGKV (reference sequence). The ends lost 5 bases at V and 0 bases at J; junction bases unmatched: 7. CDR3 size: 15 residues. The CDR3 bases that were read are TGTGCCAGCAGCCCCGACTGGGCGAGCTCCTATGAACAGTAC. This translates into CASSPDWASSYEQY. The CDR3 reads in full as CASSPDWASSYEQYF. Looking up the rest from reference TRBV3 and TRBJ2-7 gives the full variable domain: GPKVLQIPSHQIIDMGQMVTLNCDPVSNHLYFYWYKQILGQQMEFLVNFYNGKVMEKSKLFKDQFSVERPDGSYFTLKIQPTALEDSAVYFCASSPDWASSYEQYFGPGTRLTVL.

This clone has just a few counts. The germline and genes are mouse ones. Coverage ceases 1 residue before the CDR3 finishes, and the germline J gene fills in the end. The rearrangement joins TRBV26 to TRBJ1-4; no firm D call. The ends were cut back, 0 bases at V and 7 bases at J, with 6 bases in the middle. CDR1 and CDR2 (germline): KGHPV, FQNQEV (reference sequence). The CDR3 extends over 13 amino acids. The CDR3 region is CASSLSGIERLFF. CDR3 DNA, as far as it was read: TGTGCCAGCAGTCTGTCAGGGATCGAAAGATTATTT.

This clone was detected a few times. Gene names and germline match the mouse. With the read ending 1 residue before the CDR3 end, the germline J gene is used to fill in that end. The chain employs TRBV3 and TRBJ2-7; tentative D call: TRBD2 (7 bases). Looked up from germline, CDR1 is SNHLY and CDR2 is FYNGKV (reference sequence). Between the trimmed V and J ends, which lost 5 bases and 0 bases, there was a span of 14 bases. The CDR3 covers 15 residues. The CDR3 here is CASSRKGGSSYEQYF. The CDR3 bases that were read are TGTGCCAGCAGCCGGAAGGGGGGGAGCTCCTATGAACAGTAC.

Relative to its sample, this clone is large. Mouse germline and gene names are used. The CDR3 end is not reached by the read, which stops 1 residue before it; the germline J gene fills it in. The rearrangement joins TRBV26 to TRBJ1-6, with TRBD1 as a possible D gene (6 bases). TRBJ1-6 is an ORF, with its function uncertain. Germline loops: CDR1 KGHPV, CDR2 FQNQEV (reference sequence). The CDR3 has 14 residues. Trimming stripped 6 bases from V and 7 bases from J, with 13 bases between. The CDR3 DNA, read in part, is TGTGCCAGCAGCCTTCAGGGGAGGAATTCGCCCCTCTAC. This sequence encodes CASSLQGRNSPLY. The whole CDR3 sequence reads CASSLQGRNSPLYF.

As regards this clone: The genes and germline here are from mouse. The CDR3 end falls 1 residue outside the read, so it is completed with the germline J gene. The V and J genes are TRBV13-2 and TRBJ2-7; a possible D gene is TRBD1 (6 bases). This CDR3 region has 11 residues. Deletions cut 2 bases from V and 7 bases from J, with 7 bases between. Germline loops: CDR1 NNHNN, CDR2 SYGAGS (reference sequence). The chain's CDR3 is CASGDRGEQYF. The covered CDR3 bases are TGTGCCAGCGGTGACAGGGGCGAACAGTAC.

This clone was observed a few times. Genes here carry mouse names. With the read ending 1 residue before the CDR3 end, the germline J gene is used to fill in that end. The chain couples TRBV26 to TRBJ2-7; no reliable D call. The CDR3 covers 12 residues. V lost 2 bases, J lost 4 bases, and 6 bases lay in between. CDR1 is KGHPV and CDR2 is FQNQEV in the germline V gene (reference sequence). CDR3: CASSLGQYEQYF. Incomplete CDR3 DNA: TGTGCCAGCAGTCTGGGGCAGTATGAACAGTAC.

In this sample, this clone turned up a few times. Germline and genes: mouse. The read comes to an end 1 residue before the CDR3 does, leaving the germline J gene to fill in the end. The rearrangement joins TRBV13-2 to TRBJ2-7, with 11 bases aligning to TRBD2. The CDR3 is 14 residues long. V dropped 0 bases and J dropped 4; count of bases not matched to a gene: 0. Germline CDR1 and CDR2: NNHNN and SYGAGS (reference sequence). CDR3 DNA (partial): TGTGCCAGCGGTGATGGACTGGGGGGGTATGAACAGTAC. This sequence encodes CASGDGLGGYEQY. The entire CDR3 sequence reads CASGDGLGGYEQYF.

Concerning this clone: Genes and germline come from the mouse. Read data end 1 residue before the CDR3 end; the end is taken from the germline J gene. The rearrangement uses TRBV13-3 and TRBJ2-7; D gene unclear. With 2 bases removed from V and 0 bases from J, the gap between germline ends came to 6 bases. The CDR3 length is 13 residues. The germline V gene encodes CDR1 NNHDY and CDR2 SYVADS. CDR3 DNA, as far as it was read: TGTGCCAGCAGTGACCCCCCCTCCTATGAACAGTAC. Its translation: CASSDPPSYEQY. The complete CDR3 reads CASSDPPSYEQYF.

For this clone: Gene names denote mouse genes. The read gets to within 1 residue of the CDR3 end, and the germline J gene fills in the rest. This chain connects TRBV19 to TRBJ2-1, with 10 bases that match TRBD2. The CDR3 consists of 15 residues. Germline V lookup: CDR1 FNHDT, CDR2 SITEND (reference sequence). J gave up 4 bases and V 5 bases, and 6 bases lay outside the gene matches. This CDR3 reads CASRLGGGRYAEQFF. The covered CDR3 bases are TGTGCCAGCAGACTGGGGGGGGGCAGGTATGCTGAGCAGTTC.

About this clone itself: Mouse gene names apply. Sequencing ends 1 residue short of the CDR3 end; the germline J gene provides the rest. V gene TRBV26 combines with J gene TRBJ1-4; 7 bases line up with TRBD1. The germline V gene encodes CDR1 KGHPV and CDR2 FQNQEV (reference sequence). With V trimmed by 7 bases and J by 4 bases, 3 bases remained unmatched. The CDR3 spans 13 residues. CDR3 DNA, as far as it was read: TGTGCCAGCAAAGGGACAGTCAACGAAAGATTATTT. It specifies CASKGTVNERLF. The complete CDR3 protein is CASKGTVNERLFF.

With regard to this clone: Germline and genes here are mouse. The CDR3 end falls 1 residue outside the read, so it is completed with the germline J gene. The chain couples TRBV12-1 to TRBJ1-4; TRBD1 matches at 8 bases. Trimming removed 0 bases from V and 3 bases from J; junction bases left unmatched: 5. CDR1 and CDR2 from the germline V gene are SGHSN and HYEKVE. CDR3 size: 16 residues. The sequenced CDR3 bases are TGTGCCAGCTCTCTCTTCAGGGGGCGGGCCAACGAAAGATTATTT. The encoded protein is CASSLFRGRANERLF. Given in full, the CDR3 is CASSLFRGRANERLFF.

Details on this clone: Each gene name is a mouse one. Read sequence stops 1 residue before the CDR3 end, and the germline J gene provides the missing end. The chain employs TRBV26 and TRBJ2-2; no reliable D call. This CDR3 spans 14 amino acids. Germline loops: CDR1 KGHPV, CDR2 FQNQEV (reference sequence). Between the trimmed V and J ends, which lost 4 bases and 0 bases, there was a span of 6 bases. CDR3 bases read: TGTGCCAGCAGTCCCCAGACAAACACCGGGCAGCTCTAC. As protein: CASSPQTNTGQLY. Given in full, the CDR3 is CASSPQTNTGQLYF.

Note on this clone: The gene names here belong to mouse. The read ends 1 residue before the CDR3 terminus; that terminus is restored from the germline J gene. The chain joins TRBV3 to TRBJ2-5, with D possibly matching TRBD2 (7 bases). This CDR3 spans 13 amino acids. Germline V gene sequence: CDR1 SNHLY, CDR2 FYNGKV (reference sequence). V lost 7 bases and J 3 bases, leaving 11 bases between the germline ends. The DNA read from the CDR3 is TGTGCCAGCAAATGGGGGGCGCAAGACACCCAGTAC. Amino acids: CASKWGAQDTQY. The whole CDR3 sequence reads CASKWGAQDTQYF.

A word on this clone: Gene labels here are mouse ones. Here the CDR3 reads CSSSQQANTEVFF. The sequenced CDR3 bases are TGCTCCAGCAGTCAACAAGCAAACACAGAAGTCTTC. The chain combines TRBV23 with TRBJ1-1; TRBD1 is the table's D call, not checked against the DNA. Read sequence stops 1 residue before the CDR3 end, and the germline J gene provides the missing end. The V gene's germline CDR1 is KGHTA and CDR2 FQNQQP. The CDR3 sequence is 13 residues long.

Notes on this clone: Gene names follow the mouse nomenclature. With the read ending 1 residue before the CDR3 end, the germline J gene is used to fill in that end. The V gene is TRBV26, the J gene TRBJ2-7; 9 bases fit TRBD2. This CDR3 has 15 amino acids. V was pared by 4 bases and J by 3 bases, with 7 bases of the junction left unmatched. Germline assignment: CDR1 KGHPV and CDR2 FQNQEV (reference sequence). The CDR3 region is CASSPHWGALYEQYF. CDR3 bases read: TGTGCCAGCAGTCCCCACTGGGGGGCCCTCTATGAACAGTAC.

Points on this clone: Gene names and germline refer to mouse. The read gets to within 1 residue of the CDR3 end, and the germline J gene fills in the rest. The chain is built from TRBV26 and TRBJ2-3, with 7 positions matching TRBD1. The CDR3 has 15 residues. The junction had 4 bases not matched to a gene; V was cut back by 4 bases and J by 0 bases. The germline V gene encodes CDR1 KGHPV and CDR2 FQNQEV (reference sequence). The CDR3 bases that were read are TGTGCCAGCAGTCGGGGACAGTCTAGTGCAGAAACGCTGTAT. As protein: CASSRGQSSAETLY. The entire CDR3 reads CASSRGQSSAETLYF.

On this clone: The listed genes are named as in mouse. Partial CDR3 DNA: TGTGCCAGCAGTCGGGGACAGTATAATTCGCCCCTCTAC. Its translation: CASSRGQYNSPLY. Given in full, the CDR3 is CASSRGQYNSPLYF. The V call is TRBV26, the J call TRBJ1-6; TRBD1 aligns across 7 bases. Sequencing ends 1 residue short of the CDR3 end; the germline J gene provides the rest. TRBJ1-6 is sorted into the ORF group, with uncertain function. Germline assignment: CDR1 KGHPV and CDR2 FQNQEV (reference sequence). The CDR3 covers 14 residues. The V gene end was trimmed by 4 bases and the J gene end by 4 bases; junction bases not matched to a gene: 1.

Of note for this clone: Gene labels here are mouse ones. The read is 1 residue too short to cover the CDR3 end, so that end is filled in from the germline J gene. The sample carries other DNA sequences with the same CDR3. The gene calls are TRBV12-2 and TRBJ1-4; 11 nucleotides align to TRBD1. Trimming took 0 bases from V and 8 from J; bases not matched to a gene: 4. This CDR3 region has 15 residues. Germline values: CDR1 SGHLS, CDR2 HYDKME. CDR3 sequence: CASSLEGTGGERLFF. The covered CDR3 bases are TGTGCCAGCTCTCTCGAGGGGACAGGGGGAGAAAGATTATTT.

Note on this clone: All gene names here are mouse names. CDR3 amino acids: CASSWGQANTEVFF. Incomplete CDR3 DNA: TGTGCCAGCAGTTGGGGACAGGCAAACACAGAAGTCTTC. V gene TRBV15 combines with J gene TRBJ1-1; 8 bases fit TRBD1. The CDR3 end is not reached by the read, which stops 1 residue before it; the germline J gene fills it in. V shed 4 bases and J 0 bases; nucleotides not matched to a gene: 1. CDR3 length: 14 amino acids. CDR1 SGHND and CDR2 FRSKSL come from the germline V gene.

This clone was counted a few times. Genes and germline are mouse. Read sequence stops 1 residue before the CDR3 end, and the germline J gene provides the missing end. The chain uses TRBV13-1 and TRBJ2-1, with no clear D. CDR3 size: 14 residues. Germline CDR1 reads NSHNY; CDR2 reads SYGAGN. Trimming left V 0 bases short and J 2 bases short, with 6 bases between. The CDR3 sequence: CASSDVPDYAEQFF. The sequenced CDR3 bases are TGTGCCAGCAGTGATGTCCCGGACTATGCTGAGCAGTTC.

The table lists this clone with a few counts. Mouse names are used for the genes. The read ends 1 residue before the CDR3 terminus; that terminus is restored from the germline J gene. The V and J genes are TRBV23 and TRBJ2-3. The CDR3 runs 16 residues. Per the germline V gene, CDR1 is KGHTA and CDR2 is FQNQQP. CDR3 sequence: CSSSQSGSPSAETLYF. The sequenced CDR3 bases are TGCTCCAGCAGTCAATCGGGAAGCCCTAGTGCAGAAACGCTGTAT.

A note on this clone: Gene names and germline refer to mouse. Coverage ceases 1 residue before the CDR3 finishes, and the germline J gene fills in the end. The rearrangement joins TRBV15 to TRBJ2-7; TRBD2 aligns across 10 bases. The CDR3 is 14 residues long. Trimming cost V 6 bases and J 0 bases; bases outside gene matches: 2. Germline CDR1 reads SGHND; CDR2 reads FRSKSL. CDR3 DNA (partial): TGTGCCAGCAGCAGGACTGGGGGCTCCTATGAACAGTAC. Protein sequence: CASSRTGGSYEQY. The CDR3 reads in full as CASSRTGGSYEQYF.

On this clone itself: Genes here carry mouse names. From the germline J gene comes the end of the CDR3, since the read stops 1 residue before it. The chain combines TRBV23 with TRBJ2-4; the table's D call, TRBD2, was not checked against the DNA. This CDR3 is 16 amino acids long. Germline V gene lookup returns CDR1 KGHTA and CDR2 FQNQQP. The part of the CDR3 DNA that was read is TGCTCCAGCAGTCAATCCTGGGGGCGGAGTCAAAACACCTTGTAC. This sequence encodes CSSSQSWGRSQNTLY. The complete CDR3 protein is CSSSQSWGRSQNTLYF.

Details on this clone: Gene names and germline refer to mouse. The read halts 1 residue ahead of the CDR3 end, with the missing end drawn from the germline J gene. The genes are TRBV15 and TRBJ2-1; D gene ambiguous. Germline CDR1 reads SGHND; CDR2 reads FRSKSL. This CDR3 has 15 amino acids. Trimming pared 2 bases from V and 0 bases from J, leaving 8 bases between. CDR3: CASSLPGYNYAEQFF. Partial CDR3 DNA: TGTGCCAGCAGTTTACCTGGTTATAACTATGCTGAGCAGTTC.

This clone is judged large. Genes and germline are mouse. The CDR3 extends 1 residue past the end of the read, so its final part is completed from the germline J gene. The chain joins TRBV13-2 to TRBJ1-4, with D maybe TRBD1 (5 bases). With 2 bases removed from V and 3 bases from J, the gap between germline ends came to 8 bases. Looked up from germline, CDR1 is NNHNN and CDR2 is SYGAGS (reference sequence). The CDR3 spans 14 residues. The sequenced CDR3 bases are TGTGCCAGCGGTGACAGGGAGGCCAACGAAAGATTATTT. It specifies CASGDREANERLF. The whole CDR3 region reads CASGDREANERLFF.

On this clone itself: Genes here carry mouse names. The observed sequence ends 1 residue before the CDR3 terminus, with the missing tail filled in from the germline J gene. The V call is TRBV1, the J call TRBJ2-1; the match to TRBD1 covers 9 bases. CDR3 length equals 15 residues. J gave up 3 bases and V 3 bases, and 3 bases lay outside the gene matches. Germline assignment: CDR1 NSQYPW and CDR2 LRSPGD (reference sequence). The sequenced part of the CDR3 DNA is TGCACCTGCAGTGCCCAACAGGGGGCCTATGCTGAGCAGTTC. This sequence encodes CTCSAQQGAYAEQF. The complete CDR3 reads CTCSAQQGAYAEQFF. The complete variable domain, with remaining parts taken from reference TRBV1 and TRBJ2-1, reads VTLLEQNPRWRLVPRGQAVNLRCILKNSQYPWMSWYQQDLQKQLQWLFTLRSPGDKEVKSLPGADYLATRVTDTELRLQVANMSQGRTLYCTCSAQQGAYAEQFFGPGTRLTVL.